Below are 23 T cell receptor beta chains sequenced from a single sample in a study of response to subunit inactivated influenza vaccine. MiXCR, run by TCRdb on the RT-PCR reads, gives a single entry per CDR3 protein. In the table there are about 500,000 distinct CDR3 sequences, more than 15% of which are singletons. Sequenced here: CD4+ T cells sorted from PBMCs, sampled about 24 months after vaccination. These TCRs come from a man aged 50-75 years who received an inactivated influenza vaccine.

There are a few counts of this clonotype. The chain couples TRBV12-3 or TRBV12-4 to TRBJ2-1; D is perhaps TRBD1 (5 bases). The CDR3 has 15 residues. The germline V and J ends were trimmed by 6 bases and 5 bases, with 17 bases remaining between them. The CDR3 loop is CASSLRVGRNNEQFF. DNA of the CDR3: TGTGCCAGCAGCCTCAGGGTAGGTAGGAACAATGAGCAGTTCTTC.

This clonotype was seen a handful of times. This chain uses TRBV27 with TRBJ2-2, with D perhaps TRBD2 (5 bases). Looked up from germline, CDR1 is MNHEY and CDR2 is SMNVEV (reference sequence). CDR3 length equals 15 residues. V lost 5 bases, J lost 6 bases, and 16 bases lay in between. The CDR3 reads CASSAFGVQPGELFF. In DNA, the CDR3 is TGTGCCAGCAGTGCCTTCGGGGTCCAGCCCGGGGAGCTGTTTTTT.

This sequence joins TRBV20-1 and TRBJ2-1; 7 bases fit TRBD2. CDR1 and CDR2 (germline): DFQATT, SNEGSKA (reference sequence). J gave up 4 bases and V 6 bases, and 3 bases lay outside the gene matches. The CDR3 loop spans 12 amino acids. The CDR3 reads CSAGGNYNEQFF. CDR3 sequence (DNA): TGCAGTGCCGGGGGGAATTACAATGAGCAGTTCTTC.

This clonotype was counted between two and nine times. The chain employs TRBV12-3 or TRBV12-4 and TRBJ2-7, with D possibly being TRBD1 or TRBD2 (5 bases each). The CDR3 spans 13 residues. Trimming pared 3 bases from V and 5 bases from J, leaving 11 bases between. The CDR3 spells CASSFAGDHEQYF. CDR3 DNA sequence: TGTGCCAGCAGTTTTGCCGGGGACCACGAGCAGTACTTC.

As for this clonotype: A much larger clone is a single base away; this may be a read error. A read error is likely, as this CDR3 ends without the conserved phenylalanine or tryptophan. The CDR3 loop reads CASSLDWGVNSPLHL. CDR3 bases: TGCGCCAGCAGCTTGGATTGGGGTGTTAATTCACCCCTCCACCTT. The rearrangement joins TRBV5-1 to TRBJ1-6; D remains unclear. The CDR3 length is 15 residues. Trimming cost V 0 bases and J 6 bases, with 10 bases left between them. From germline, CDR1 is SGHRS and CDR2 YFSETQ.

The chain employs TRBV20-1 and TRBJ2-1; the match to TRBD2 covers 7 bases. Germline values: CDR1 DFQATT, CDR2 SNEGSKA (reference sequence). This CDR3 is 15 amino acids long. J gave up 0 bases and V 5 bases, and 7 bases lay outside the gene matches. Here the CDR3 DNA reads TGCAGTGCTTCCGTCGGGGGGAGCTCCTACAATGAGCAGTTCTTC. Its translation is CSASVGGSSYNEQFF.

This clonotype was counted a few times. V usage is TRBV5-1 and J usage is TRBJ2-2, with a possible D match to TRBD1 (6 bases). The CDR3 length is 15 residues. Trimming removed 0 bases from V and 4 bases from J, with 10 bases in between. CDR1 and CDR2 (germline): SGHRS, YFSETQ. CDR3 amino acids: CASSLGGQFTGELFF. In DNA, the CDR3 is TGCGCCAGCAGCTTGGGAGGACAGTTCACCGGGGAGCTGTTTTTT.

In its sample, this clonotype was seen a few times. The chain joins TRBV27 to TRBJ1-4, with D possibly TRBD1 on 6 matching bases. CDR1 is MNHEY and CDR2 is SMNVEV in the germline V gene (reference sequence). The CDR3 has 15 residues. The V end lost 6 bases, the J end lost 4 bases, and 15 bases lay between the germline ends. The CDR3 nucleotides read TGTGCCAGCAGGGCGAGTGGACAGATTAATGAAAAACTGTTTTTT. Its translation is CASRASGQINEKLFF.

The chain uses TRBV29-1 and TRBJ1-5, with D possibly TRBD1 on 5 matching bases. The germline V gene encodes CDR1 SQVTM and CDR2 ANQGSEA. The CDR3 is 13 amino acids. V was pared by 4 bases and J by 3 bases, with 10 bases between. The CDR3 sequence: CSVVQGANQPQHF. Written as DNA, the CDR3 is TGCAGCGTTGTTCAGGGAGCCAATCAGCCCCAGCATTTT.

This clonotype occurred once. CDR3 region: CSARDRQRVNQPQHF. DNA of the CDR3: TGCAGTGCTAGAGATCGCCAGAGGGTGAATCAGCCCCAGCATTTT. This chain joins TRBV20-1 and TRBJ1-5, with D unresolved. Looked up from germline, CDR1 is DFQATT and CDR2 is SNEGSKA (reference sequence). This CDR3 has 15 amino acids. Trimming removed 0 bases at V and 4 bases at J, with 13 bases between.

The CDR3 reads CSARGSGAGFSADTQYF. CDR3 nucleotides: TGCAGTGCTAGAGGTAGCGGAGCCGGGTTCAGTGCAGATACGCAGTATTTT. The gene calls are TRBV20-1 and TRBJ2-3, with D maybe TRBD2 (6 bases). The length of the CDR3 is 17 residues. V was clipped by 1 base and J by 4 bases, with 21 bases between them. Germline V gene sequence: CDR1 DFQATT, CDR2 SNEGSKA (reference sequence).

This clonotype was seen a few times. The gene calls are TRBV5-4 and TRBJ2-2, with 9 bases that match TRBD1. CDR3 length: 17 amino acids. The germline gives CDR1 SGHNT, CDR2 YYREEE (reference sequence). Germline trimming cut 5 bases from V and 3 bases from J; bases unmatched to any gene: 11. CDR3 protein: CASSSGTGNRYTGELFF. The CDR3 nucleotides read TGTGCCAGCAGTTCCGGGACAGGGAATAGGTACACCGGGGAGCTGTTTTTT.

In this sample, this clonotype turned up a few times. The CDR3 reads CASSLETGGLSYTF. The CDR3, as DNA: TGTGCCAGCAGTTTAGAAACAGGGGGCTTGAGCTACACCTTC. The chain carries TRBV12-3 or TRBV12-4 and TRBJ1-2; TRBD1 matches at 9 bases. The CDR3 spans 14 residues. V shed 1 base, J shed 9 bases, and the junction held 6 bases outside the gene matches.

J is TRBJ1-3 and V is TRBV20-1; D unresolved. Looked up from germline, CDR1 is DFQATT and CDR2 is SNEGSKA (reference sequence). The CDR3 length is 11 residues. Deletions cut 6 bases from V and 15 bases from J, with 18 bases between. CDR3: CSAQGETIRYF. DNA of the CDR3: TGCAGTGCCCAAGGCGAAACGATCCGATATTTT.

This chain links TRBV5-1 with TRBJ2-1; 13 bases fit TRBD2. The junction had 16 bases not matched to a gene; V was cut back by 4 bases and J by 9 bases. The CDR3 is made up of 18 amino acids. Per germline, CDR1 SGHRS and CDR2 YFSETQ. CDR3 DNA: TGCGCCAGCAGCGGGGCCCCTACTAGCGGGGGGGCCGTAGCTGAGCAGTTCTTC. As protein: CASSGAPTSGGAVAEQFF.

A few counts support this clonotype. The chain carries TRBV29-1 and TRBJ2-3; the D gene is possibly TRBD2 (6 bases). V lost 8 bases and J lost 8, with 17 bases in between. The CDR3 runs to 12 residues. Germline V gives CDR1 SQVTM, CDR2 ANQGSEA. CDR3 loop: CSYSGGDFTQYF. In nucleotides, the CDR3 is TGCAGCTATTCCGGCGGGGATTTTACGCAGTATTTT.

This clonotype has a handful of counts. The chain uses TRBV20-1 and TRBJ2-1; TRBD1 matches at 8 bases. From germline, CDR1 is DFQATT and CDR2 SNEGSKA (reference sequence). With V trimmed by 6 bases and J by 1 base, 11 bases remained unmatched. The CDR3 length is 16 residues. DNA for the CDR3: TGCAGTGCCGAACGGACAGGGAGGTGGTCCTACAATGAGCAGTTCTTC. Translated, it gives CSAERTGRWSYNEQFF.

This chain joins TRBV7-9 and TRBJ2-7; no reliable D call. The germline gives CDR1 SEHNR, CDR2 FQNEAQ (reference sequence). With 1 base removed from V and 5 bases from J, the gap between germline ends came to 9 bases. This CDR3 contains 13 residues. CDR3 sequence reads: CASSLDMLDEQYF. DNA of the CDR3: TGTGCCAGCAGCTTAGATATGTTGGACGAGCAGTACTTC.

This clonotype was recorded a few times. The genes are TRBV20-1 and TRBJ2-5, with 7 bases fitting TRBD1. The CDR3 has 15 residues. V lost 0 bases to trimming and J lost 2 bases; unmatched junction nucleotides: 6. CDR1 and CDR2 from the germline V gene are DFQATT and SNEGSKA (reference sequence). For the CDR3, the DNA is TGCAGTGCTAGAGATGGAGCCAGGGGGCAAGAGACCCAGTACTTC. Amino acid sequence: CSARDGARGQETQYF.

This clonotype was observed a few times. This chain links TRBV18 with TRBJ1-3, with D possibly being TRBD1 (5 bases). The CDR3 spans 16 residues. The V and J ends lost 6 bases and 0 bases respectively, with 15 bases between them. Germline V gene data show CDR1 as KGHSH and CDR2 as LQKENI. CDR3 sequence: CASSRGTVDSGNTIYF. CDR3 nucleotides: TGTGCCAGCTCCCGGGGGACGGTGGACTCTGGAAACACCATATATTTT.

This chain links TRBV15 with TRBJ1-5; no definite D call. This CDR3 is 15 amino acids long. V lost 3 bases, J lost 3 bases, and 12 bases lay in between. Germline values: CDR1 LNHNV, CDR2 YYDKDF (reference sequence). The CDR3 here is CATSSPPGLNQPQHF. CDR3 DNA: TGTGCCACCAGCAGCCCTCCGGGCCTCAATCAGCCCCAGCATTTT. The complete variable domain, with remaining parts taken from reference TRBV15 and TRBJ1-5, reads DAMVIQNPRYQVTQFGKPVTLSCSQTLNHNVMYWYQQKSSQAPKLLFHYYDKDFNNEADTPDNFQSRRPNTSFCFLDIRSPGLGDTAMYLCATSSPPGLNQPQHFGDGTRLSIL.

The sample holds many counts of this clonotype. The genes are TRBV3-1 and TRBJ1-5, with 9 bases that match TRBD1. The V gene end was trimmed by 4 bases and the J gene end by 6 bases; junction bases not matched to a gene: 4. Germline-derived CDR1 and CDR2 are LGHDT and YNNKEL (reference sequence). The CDR3 is made up of 14 amino acids. CDR3 residues: CASSLGQGSQPQHF. In DNA, the CDR3 is TGTGCCAGCAGCCTCGGACAGGGGAGTCAGCCCCAGCATTTT.

The rearrangement links TRBV29-1 to TRBJ1-1; no clear D gene. CDR1 and CDR2 (germline): SQVTM, ANQGSEA. The CDR3 is 13 amino acids. Trimming pared 7 bases from V and 3 bases from J, leaving 15 bases between. CDR3 nucleotide sequence: TGCAGCGCAGCAAGGGCGTCGGACACTGAAGCTTTCTTT. Its protein product is CSAARASDTEAFF.